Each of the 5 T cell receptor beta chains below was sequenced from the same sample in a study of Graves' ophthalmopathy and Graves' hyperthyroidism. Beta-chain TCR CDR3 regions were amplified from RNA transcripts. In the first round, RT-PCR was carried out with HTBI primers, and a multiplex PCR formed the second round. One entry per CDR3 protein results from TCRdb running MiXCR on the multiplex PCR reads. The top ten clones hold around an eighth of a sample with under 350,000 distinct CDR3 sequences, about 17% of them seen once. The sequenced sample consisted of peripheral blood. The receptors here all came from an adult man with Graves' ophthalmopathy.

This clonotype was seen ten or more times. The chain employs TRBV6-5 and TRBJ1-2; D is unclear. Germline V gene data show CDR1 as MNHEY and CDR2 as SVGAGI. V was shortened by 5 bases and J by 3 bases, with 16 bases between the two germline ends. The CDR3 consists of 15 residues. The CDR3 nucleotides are TGTGCCAGCAGTCTTGACGGAACTCTTCACTATGGCTACACCTTC. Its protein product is CASSLDGTLHYGYTF.

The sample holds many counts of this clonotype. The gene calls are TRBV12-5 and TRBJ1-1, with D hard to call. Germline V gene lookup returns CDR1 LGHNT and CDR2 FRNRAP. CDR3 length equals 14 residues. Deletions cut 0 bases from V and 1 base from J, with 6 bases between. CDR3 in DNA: TGTGCTAGTGGTTTGGTACCGGGGAACACTGAAGCTTTCTTT. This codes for CASGLVPGNTEAFF.

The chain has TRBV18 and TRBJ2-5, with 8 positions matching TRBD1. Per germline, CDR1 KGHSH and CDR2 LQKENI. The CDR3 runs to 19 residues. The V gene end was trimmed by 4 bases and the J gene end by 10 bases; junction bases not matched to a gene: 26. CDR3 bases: TGTGCCAGCTCACGACGAGAAAGCAGCATGACAGGGGCCGGGGGATACCAGTACTTC. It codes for CASSRRESSMTGAGGYQYF.

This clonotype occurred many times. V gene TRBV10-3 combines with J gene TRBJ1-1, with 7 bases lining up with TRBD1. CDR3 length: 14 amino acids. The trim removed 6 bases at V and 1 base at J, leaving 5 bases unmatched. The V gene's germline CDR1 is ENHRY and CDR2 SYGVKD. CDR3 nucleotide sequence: TGTGCCATCAGGACGGACAGGCAGAACACTGAAGCTTTCTTT. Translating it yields CAIRTDRQNTEAFF.

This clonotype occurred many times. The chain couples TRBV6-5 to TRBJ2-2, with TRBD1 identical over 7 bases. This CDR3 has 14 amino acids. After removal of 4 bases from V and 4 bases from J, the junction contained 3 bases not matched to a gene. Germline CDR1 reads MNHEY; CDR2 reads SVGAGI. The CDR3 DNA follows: TGTGCCAGCAGTTTGGGACAGCTCACCGGGGAGCTGTTTTTT. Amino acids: CASSLGQLTGELFF.